In its sample, the clone carrying this T cell receptor beta chain was seen many times. Its cognate antigen is unknown. The sequence runs out 3 residues before the end of the CDR3; the remainder is reconstructed from the germline J gene. The sample is drawn from a study of T cell clonality in common variable immunodeficiency. Study results and limitations: In common variable immunodeficiency, TCR beta chains reportedly carried fewer deletions and N-nucleotide insertions.

This CDR3 comprises 14 residues. Germline CDR1 is SEHNR and CDR2 is FQNEAQ (reference sequence). V gave up 4 bases and J gave up 7 bases, with 11 bases separating them. Here immunoSEQ multiplex PCR was the method, and the copy in TCRdb shows in-frame clones only, minus some. The table lists more than 20,000 clones, no singletons, with approximately 2% in the top ten. The specimen sequenced was peripheral blood mononuclear cells. The V and J genes are TRBV7-9 and TRBJ1-6; TRBD1 is a possible D gene (5 bases). This clonotype was sampled from a human donor with common variable immunodeficiency. Partial CDR3 DNA: TGTGCCAGCAGCTCCAGACAGCCCAATTCACCC. As protein: CASSSRQPNSP. The whole CDR3 region reads CASSSRQPNSPLHF.